This TCR beta chain was sequenced for a study of shared clonotypes between healthy human individuals (dated by TCRdb to about 2020). At the level of the whole study: Two women and three men aged 18 to 49 years were included in the cohort. For each donor, three plates each were used for CD4 naive and CD4 memory, two plates were used for CD8 naive, and one plate was used for CD8 memory. Blood TCR repertoires of about five healthy adults were deeply sequenced to estimate repertoire size and the extent of clonotype sharing between individuals. To increase sequencing depth and limit assay-specific biases, different laboratories used diverse techniques to prepare libraries and sequence TCR repertoires. Each donor's leukapheresis produced roughly between about 0.9 and 9.5 billion PBMCs.

CD8 naive samples were obtained by positive selection for CCR7 among CD45RO-negative cells, yielding a CD45RA+CCR7+ population from which TemRA cells were excluded. Healthy HIV-negative adults with no recently reported acute infections or vaccinations were included as donors. Every donor was a Caucasian adult residing in Nashville, Tennessee, USA. Blood was collected by leukapheresis, and PBMCs were isolated by Ficoll-Histopaque density gradient centrifugation and then cryopreserved in liquid nitrogen vapor phase. Purity and quantity of every magnetically sorted T cell population were checked by analytical flow cytometry. Genomic DNA was isolated from every sorted fraction and measured by UV absorbance on a Nanodrop 2000c. Comments on this clone: The antigen this receptor binds is unknown. No base quality values were provided; no much bigger clone lies one nucleotide off.

The paper's findings and limits, for the study overall: Clonotypes shared by all four sorted-subset donors showed higher generation probabilities than non-shared clonotypes. Naive subsets generally had larger estimated clonotype richness than memory subsets. About 5% of naive CD4, 3.5% of naive CD8, roughly 2.4% of memory CD4, and 0.4% of memory CD8 clonotypes were shared across several donors. Incomplete sequencing was indicated by rarefaction of sorted-subset datasets, despite the large sequencing depth. Sampling was restricted to blood, and TCR repertoires in tissues likely differ from the TCR repertoires found in blood. Based on pairwise subsampling, the degree of clonotype sharing among donors was expected to be affected by sequencing depth. The small number of donors limited the genetic and exposure-history diversity represented.

TCR CDR3 regions were amplified from genomic DNA by multiplex PCR using the deep immunoSEQ assay. Extracted genomic DNA from each cell subset was spread evenly across all wells of several immunoSEQ 96-well plates, with each plate serving as a replicate. For sorted subsets, around 200 ng genomic DNA, equal to tens of thousands of T cell genomes, was loaded into each replicate PCR. Purified libraries were quantified with a Qubit 3.0 fluorometer, sized on a Bioanalyzer 2100, and re-quantified with the KAPA Library Quantification kit. Every immunoSEQ 96-well plate was sequenced on a separate single-read 150-cycle Illumina NextSeq 550 flow cell. The paper's processing steps were these. Because the immunoSEQ output included only junctional sequences and no quality scores, the filtering could not be the same as the filtering used for full-length reads. To assign V/J genes and CDR3, sequences were annotated using PyIR, a Python wrapper for IgBLAST v1.9, with IMGT germline references. Reads were filtered out if the reads had weak V/J assignments (E-value above 1e-6), no CDR3, stop codons, out-of-frame junctions, or ambiguous translated residues. A V3J clonotype was defined by an identical inferred V gene, J gene, and CDR3 amino acid sequence. To compute the percentage overlap between repertoires, the number of shared unique clonotypes was divided by the size of the smaller repertoire. Repertoire richness was assessed with RTK rarefaction, the Chao1 estimator, and Recon v2.1 estimates of unobserved clonotypes. For all TCRbeta clonotypes obtained by the gDNA method from several donors, generation probabilities were computed with OLGA. Here the immuneACCESS table is served through TCRdb, limited to in-frame sequences with V and J called. Missing clones are a known gap in these copies; in checked studies unresolved V genes cover under half, and the rest lacks a known reason. D and trimming come from the DNA, and the V and J calls and clone size come from that table. This sample is represented by over 2,000,000 clones; 93% of them were singletons. The ten biggest clones cover 1.5% to 2% of the sample.

The sequencing input was naive CD8+ T cells from PBMCs. Sample cell subset or site, as interpreted from the label and publication: CD45RA+CCR7+. The sequence came from a young man in good health. Some clones in this sample may be carry-over from other donors' samples.

The CDR3 region has the sequence CAWGTLLGEQFF. The base sequence is TGTGCCTGGGGAACTCTGCTGGGGGAGCAGTTCTTC. The chain links TRBV30 with TRBJ2-1; the D gene cannot be named for sure. CDR1 is given as GTSNPN and CDR2 as SVGIG, both from the germline V gene (reference sequence). CDR3 length: 12 amino acids, cysteine to phenylalanine. CDR3 DNA is the only sequence kept; it has 36 bases, read in frame from the first base. V loses 5 bases, J loses 10 bases, and the germline ends lie 15 bases apart.